Each of the 32 T cell receptor beta chains below was sequenced from the same sample in a study of blood T cell repertoires in COVID-19. Sequencing was performed with immunoSEQ multiplex PCR; in TCRdb, only in-frame clones are kept and a portion is missing. The sample lists tens of thousands of clones; about nine tenths were seen once. Sample: peripheral blood. The receptors derive from a man aged 60 to 69 with acute or convalescent COVID-19.

The chain links TRBV9 to TRBJ2-3; the match to TRBD2 covers 8 bases. With 0 bases clipped from V and 2 bases from J, the junction kept 11 bases outside the gene matches. Per germline, CDR1 SGDLS and CDR2 YYNGEE. The length of the CDR3 is 18 residues. The CDR3 protein is CASSVDPIKRGPTDTQYF. Written as DNA, the CDR3 is TGTGCCAGCAGCGTAGACCCCATCAAGCGGGGGCCCACAGATACGCAGTATTTT.

This clone was seen a few times. The J gene is TRBJ1-5, the V gene TRBV24-1; TRBD1 aligns across 7 bases. The length of the CDR3 is 17 residues. The germline CDR1 and CDR2 sequences are KGHDR and SFDVKD. Germline trimming cut 12 bases from V and 0 bases from J; bases unmatched to any gene: 16. The CDR3 region has the DNA TGTGCCCTCCACAGGGGAGTCAGGCAACATAGCAATCAGCCCCAGCATTTT. Translated, it gives CALHRGVRQHSNQPQHF.

The J gene is TRBJ2-2, the V gene TRBV7-9; TRBD2 aligns across 8 bases. CDR3 length: 19 amino acids. Germline V gene lookup returns CDR1 SEHNR and CDR2 FQNEAQ (reference sequence). J gave up 5 bases and V 3 bases, and 17 bases lay outside the gene matches. The CDR3 sequence is CASSFSISIGGGLTGELFF. The CDR3 coding sequence is TGTGCCAGCAGCTTTTCAATCTCGATCGGCGGGGGGTTAACCGGGGAGCTGTTTTTT.

The CDR3 here is CASSLLAGRYNEQFF. The CDR3 nucleotides are TGTGCCAGCAGCCTACTAGCGGGGAGATACAATGAGCAGTTCTTC. The chain combines TRBV7-2 with TRBJ2-1, with 10 bases identical to TRBD2. The CDR3 totals 15 residues. Germline V gene sequence: CDR1 SGHTA, CDR2 FQGNSA. V was pared by 5 bases and J by 4 bases, with 5 bases of the junction left unmatched.

The rearrangement joins TRBV19 to TRBJ1-1; D may be TRBD1 (6 bases). V lost 3 bases and J lost 10, with 12 bases in between. CDR1 LNHDA and CDR2 SQIVND come from the germline V gene (reference sequence). The CDR3 covers 12 residues. In nucleotides, the CDR3 is TGTGCCAGTAGTATTAGGGCAGGGGTAGCTTTCTTT. This codes for CASSIRAGVAFF.

J is TRBJ2-1 and V is TRBV4-2; the D gene is possibly TRBD2 (5 bases). The germline V gene encodes CDR1 LGHNA and CDR2 YNFKEQ. The CDR3 covers 15 residues. The ends were cut back, 0 bases at V and 0 bases at J, with 6 bases in the middle. The CDR3 coding sequence is TGTGCCAGCAGCCAAGAGGGGAGCTCCTACAATGAGCAGTTCTTC. Amino acids: CASSQEGSSYNEQFF.

The chain uses TRBV4-1 and TRBJ1-5; D possibly corresponds to TRBD1 (5 bases). The germline V and J ends were trimmed by 2 bases and 2 bases, with 10 bases remaining between them. This CDR3 has 15 residues. CDR1 MGHRA and CDR2 YSYEKL come from the germline V gene. CDR3 nucleotide sequence: TGCGCCAGCAGCCAACCCGCCAGGGGCAATCAGCCCCAGCATTTT. It codes for CASSQPARGNQPQHF.

This chain connects TRBV30 to TRBJ1-1; D unresolved. From germline, CDR1 is GTSNPN and CDR2 SVGIG (reference sequence). The CDR3 totals 13 residues. V shed 3 bases and J shed 0 bases, with 8 bases lying between them. The CDR3 reads CAWRRDMNTEAFF. The CDR3 DNA sequence: TGTGCCTGGAGACGGGATATGAACACTGAAGCTTTCTTT.

This chain connects TRBV19 to TRBJ1-1; D call uncertain. The germline V gene encodes CDR1 LNHDA and CDR2 SQIVND (reference sequence). The CDR3 consists of 13 residues. V lost 2 bases and J lost 0, with 4 bases in between. Here the CDR3 reads CASSISMNTEAFF. The CDR3 region has the DNA TGTGCCAGTAGTATATCCATGAACACTGAAGCTTTCTTT. Filled out from reference TRBV19 and TRBJ1-1, the complete variable domain reads DGGITQSPKYLFRKEGQNVTLSCEQNLNHDAMYWYRQDPGQGLRLIYYSQIVNDFQKGDIAEGYSVSREKKESFPLTVTSAQKNPTAFYLCASSISMNTEAFFGQGTRLTVV.

This chain connects TRBV7-6 to TRBJ1-1; no clear D gene. Trimming took off 5 bases at V and 4 bases at J, with 11 bases between the two ends. CDR3 length: 13 amino acids. Germline V gives CDR1 SGHVS, CDR2 FNYEAQ. CDR3 residues: CASSREQSTEAFF. Here the CDR3 DNA reads TGTGCCAGCAGCCGAGAACAGTCCACTGAAGCTTTCTTT. Variable domain in full (rest from reference TRBV7-6 and TRBJ1-1): GAGVSQSPRYKVTKRGQDVALRCDPISGHVSLYWYRQALGQGPEFLTYFNYEAQQDKSGLPNDRFSAERPEGSISTLTIQRTEQRDSAMYRCASSREQSTEAFFGQGTRLTVV.

This sequence joins TRBV4-1 and TRBJ2-2; TRBD1 matches at 7 bases. The CDR3 length is 16 residues. Germline V gives CDR1 MGHRA, CDR2 YSYEKL. The ends lost 8 bases at V and 0 bases at J; junction bases unmatched: 9. CDR3 in amino acids: CASRPDRWANTGELFF. The CDR3 coding sequence is TGCGCCAGCCGGCCGGACAGGTGGGCGAACACCGGGGAGCTGTTTTTT.

This chain joins TRBV10-2 and TRBJ2-7, with TRBD2 as a possible D gene (7 bases). V lost 7 bases, J lost 3 bases, and 19 bases lay in between. This CDR3 region has 15 residues. Germline values: CDR1 WSHSY, CDR2 SAAADI. The CDR3 spells CASTQGGTMNYEQYF. DNA for the CDR3: TGCGCCAGCACCCAGGGAGGGACAATGAACTACGAGCAGTACTTC.

This clone was counted a few times. This rearrangement joins TRBV2 to TRBJ2-2, with TRBD1 identical over 8 bases. Germline CDR1 SNHLY, CDR2 FYNNEI. The CDR3 is 15 amino acids. V shed 6 bases and J 1 base; nucleotides not matched to a gene: 4. This CDR3 reads CASRGTGGNTGELFF. The CDR3 DNA reads as TGTGCCAGCAGGGGGACAGGCGGGAACACCGGGGAGCTGTTTTTT.

This chain uses TRBV4-1 with TRBJ1-1; tentatively, D is TRBD1 (6 bases). V gave up 0 bases and J gave up 5 bases, with 13 bases separating them. The CDR3 runs 15 residues. Germline-derived CDR1 and CDR2 are MGHRA and YSYEKL. The CDR3 loop reads CASSQDPDRWTEAFF. For the CDR3, the DNA is TGCGCCAGCAGCCAAGACCCGGACAGATGGACTGAAGCTTTCTTT.

This clone was observed once. In DNA form, the CDR3 reads TGTGCCAGCAGTTCCCCGACAGGGAGCTCCTACAATGAGCAGTTCTTC. Translated: CASSSPTGSSYNEQFF. This chain joins TRBV7-6 and TRBJ2-1, with TRBD1 matching over 7 bases. Trimming at V came to 6 bases and at J to 0 bases, leaving 8 bases not matched to a gene. CDR1 is SGHVS and CDR2 is FNYEAQ in the germline V gene. The CDR3 is 16 residues long.

This clone was detected only a few times. The V call is TRBV19, the J call TRBJ1-1, with D possibly TRBD1 on 5 matching bases. Germline-derived CDR1 and CDR2 are LNHDA and SQIVND (reference sequence). The CDR3 length is 13 residues. V dropped 2 bases and J dropped 4 bases, with 8 bases sitting between them. The CDR3 here is CASSIMGGTEAFF. The CDR3 DNA reads TGTGCCAGTAGTATAATGGGGGGCACTGAAGCTTTCTTT. Full variable domain (outside the CDR3, taken from reference TRBV19 and TRBJ1-1): DGGITQSPKYLFRKEGQNVTLSCEQNLNHDAMYWYRQDPGQGLRLIYYSQIVNDFQKGDIAEGYSVSREKKESFPLTVTSAQKNPTAFYLCASSIMGGTEAFFGQGTRLTVV.

The V and J genes are TRBV18 and TRBJ2-5; 12 bases agree with TRBD1. The germline CDR1 and CDR2 sequences are KGHSH and LQKENI. There are 15 residues in the CDR3. V was clipped by 2 bases and J by 5 bases; unmatched bases: 3. CDR3 loop: CASSPGTGGLETQYF. The DNA for the CDR3 is TGTGCCAGCTCACCAGGGACAGGGGGCTTGGAGACCCAGTACTTC.

In DNA, the CDR3 is TGTGCCAGCAGCTCCTGGGGACAGGGAGACTATGGCTACACCTTC. Translating gives CASSSWGQGDYGYTF. V gene TRBV27 combines with J gene TRBJ1-2; TRBD1 matches 9 bases. Germline-derived CDR1 and CDR2 are MNHEY and SMNVEV (reference sequence). J gave up 3 bases and V 6 bases, and 8 bases lay outside the gene matches. The CDR3 has 15 residues.

The chain combines TRBV15 with TRBJ1-5; TRBD1 agrees at 8 bases. Germline CDR1 reads LNHNV; CDR2 reads YYDKDF (reference sequence). V dropped 5 bases and J dropped 6; count of bases not matched to a gene: 12. The CDR3 contains 16 residues. In DNA, the CDR3 is TGTGCCACCAGCGGGGGTGACAGGGGCTCGGGTCAGCCCCAGCATTTT. Its protein product is CATSGGDRGSGQPQHF.

The sample holds one count of this clone. This chain's CDR3 is CASSARTGNYEQYF. Here the CDR3 DNA reads TGTGCCAGCAGCGCCAGGACAGGCAACTACGAGCAGTACTTC. The rearrangement links TRBV7-9 to TRBJ2-7; 7 nucleotides align to TRBD1. The CDR3 runs to 14 residues. J was trimmed by 3 bases and V by 5 bases; bases with no gene match: 7. Germline V CDR1 and CDR2: SEHNR, FQNEAQ (reference sequence).

V usage is TRBV19 and J usage is TRBJ2-1, with D perhaps TRBD1 (6 bases). Per germline, CDR1 LNHDA and CDR2 SQIVND (reference sequence). Trimming cost V 3 bases and J 9 bases, with 15 bases left between them. This CDR3 has 14 residues. CDR3 sequence reads: CASSIPDSLAEQFF. The CDR3 DNA is TGTGCCAGTAGTATCCCGGACAGCTTGGCTGAGCAGTTCTTC.

The chain joins TRBV6-5 to TRBJ1-1; D is ambiguous. Between the trimmed V and J ends, which lost 5 bases and 0 bases, there was a span of 7 bases. This CDR3 spans 13 amino acids. Germline V gene sequence: CDR1 MNHEY, CDR2 SVGAGI. CDR3 amino acids: CASSIDLNTEAFF. CDR3 nucleotides: TGTGCCAGCAGTATAGATTTGAACACTGAAGCTTTCTTT.

The CDR3 region has the DNA TGTGCCAGCAGCGTCCAGACAAACACCGGGGAGCTGTTTTTT. Amino acid sequence: CASSVQTNTGELFF. The V and J genes are TRBV9 and TRBJ2-2; D is unclear. Germline V lookup: CDR1 SGDLS, CDR2 YYNGEE. The CDR3 is made up of 14 amino acids. The ends were cut back, 2 bases at V and 2 bases at J, with 7 bases in the middle.

The rearrangement joins TRBV5-4 to TRBJ2-2; weak D call: TRBD2 (7 bases). The CDR3 spans 17 residues. CDR1 is SGHNT, CDR2 YYREEE, per germline (reference sequence). Between the trimmed V and J ends, which lost 4 bases and 1 base, there was a span of 17 bases. In nucleotides, the CDR3 is TGTGCCAGCAGCGACATGCGGAGGGGGGGGAACACCGGGGAGCTGTTTTTT. This sequence encodes CASSDMRRGGNTGELFF.

The chain is built from TRBV2 and TRBJ1-1; weak D call: TRBD1 (6 bases). The CDR3 runs 13 residues. V was pared by 9 bases and J by 0 bases, with 11 bases between. Germline-derived CDR1 and CDR2 are SNHLY and FYNNEI. The CDR3 region is CARGEGVNTEAFF. CDR3 nucleotide sequence: TGTGCCAGGGGGGAGGGGGTGAACACTGAAGCTTTCTTT.

This chain connects TRBV2 to TRBJ1-1, with 9 positions matching TRBD1. The CDR3 spans 16 residues. Germline loops: CDR1 SNHLY, CDR2 FYNNEI. V shed 4 bases, J shed 1 base, and the junction held 7 bases outside the gene matches. This CDR3 is CASSGRRQGGNTEAFF. The CDR3 region has the DNA TGTGCCAGCAGTGGACGTAGACAGGGGGGGAACACTGAAGCTTTCTTT.

This chain links TRBV19 with TRBJ1-2; D not resolved. The germline V gene has CDR1 LNHDA and CDR2 SQIVND (reference sequence). Deletions cut 7 bases from V and 8 bases from J, with 14 bases between. This CDR3 is 12 amino acids long. The CDR3 DNA reads TGTGCCAGTAAACGAGGTTCTGAAGGCTACACCTTC. Protein product: CASKRGSEGYTF.

The V and J genes are TRBV24-1 and TRBJ1-4, with TRBD1 matching 9 bases. The germline V gene encodes CDR1 KGHDR and CDR2 SFDVKD. The ends lost 5 bases at V and 6 bases at J; junction bases unmatched: 6. The CDR3 has 15 residues. The CDR3 coding sequence is TGTGCCACCAGTGCTGGGACAGGGAGAGATGAAAAACTGTTTTTT. It is translated as CATSAGTGRDEKLFF.

This chain connects TRBV5-1 to TRBJ1-1; no reliable D call. Germline V gives CDR1 SGHRS, CDR2 YFSETQ. The CDR3 spans 16 residues. The V and J ends lost 0 bases and 6 bases respectively, with 18 bases between them. DNA for the CDR3: TGCGCCAGCAGCTTGGCCGGGCCGGGTTCCGGGGCTGAAGCTTTCTTT. Its translation: CASSLAGPGSGAEAFF.

The V gene is TRBV5-1, the J gene TRBJ2-6; D not resolved. Trimming stripped 5 bases from V and 4 bases from J, with 10 bases between. Looked up from germline, CDR1 is SGHRS and CDR2 is YFSETQ. The CDR3 length is 14 residues. CDR3 in DNA: TGCGCCAGCAGTGCTCAAAGCGGGGCCAACGTCCTGACTTTC. Amino acid sequence: CASSAQSGANVLTF.

The rearrangement joins TRBV12-3 or TRBV12-4 to TRBJ1-2, with TRBD1 matching 7 bases. The J segment lost 2 bases and the V segment lost 6 bases, leaving 3 bases of the junction unmatched. This CDR3 has 13 residues. The CDR3 region is CASSTGENYGYTF. The CDR3 DNA is TGTGCCAGCAGCACAGGGGAGAACTATGGCTACACCTTC.

The chain couples TRBV2 to TRBJ2-7, with 9 bases fitting TRBD2. V trimming: 6 bases; J trimming: 0 bases; junction bases outside the gene matches: 12. The length of the CDR3 is 17 residues. Germline V gene data show CDR1 as SNHLY and CDR2 as FYNNEI. CDR3 region: CASRRSGGTESSYEQYF. The DNA for the CDR3 is TGTGCCAGCAGGCGGAGCGGGGGGACAGAAAGCTCCTACGAGCAGTACTTC.